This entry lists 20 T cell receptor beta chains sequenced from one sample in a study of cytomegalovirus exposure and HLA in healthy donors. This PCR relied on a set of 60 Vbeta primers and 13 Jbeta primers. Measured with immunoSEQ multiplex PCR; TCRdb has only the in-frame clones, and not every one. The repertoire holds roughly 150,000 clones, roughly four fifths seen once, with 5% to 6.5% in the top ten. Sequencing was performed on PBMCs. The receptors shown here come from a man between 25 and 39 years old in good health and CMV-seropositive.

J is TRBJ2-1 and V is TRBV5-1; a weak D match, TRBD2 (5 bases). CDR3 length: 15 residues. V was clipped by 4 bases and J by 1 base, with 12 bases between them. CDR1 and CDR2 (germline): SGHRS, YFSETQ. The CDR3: CASSNVALSYNEQFF. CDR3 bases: TGCGCCAGCAGCAACGTAGCGTTGTCCTACAATGAGCAGTTCTTC.

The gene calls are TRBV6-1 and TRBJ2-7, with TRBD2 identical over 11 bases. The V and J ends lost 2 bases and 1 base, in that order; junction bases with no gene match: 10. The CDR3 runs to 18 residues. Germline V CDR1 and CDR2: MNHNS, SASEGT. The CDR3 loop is CASSEKLAGAVGSYEQYF. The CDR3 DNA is TGTGCCAGCAGTGAAAAACTAGCGGGGGCGGTGGGATCCTACGAGCAGTACTTC.

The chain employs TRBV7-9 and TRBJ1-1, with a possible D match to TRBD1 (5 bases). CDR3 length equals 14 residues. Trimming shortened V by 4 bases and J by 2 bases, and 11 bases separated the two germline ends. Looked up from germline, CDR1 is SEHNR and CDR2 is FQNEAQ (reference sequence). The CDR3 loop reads CASSYTTANTEAFF. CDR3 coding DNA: TGTGCCAGCAGCTACACGACAGCAAACACTGAAGCTTTCTTT.

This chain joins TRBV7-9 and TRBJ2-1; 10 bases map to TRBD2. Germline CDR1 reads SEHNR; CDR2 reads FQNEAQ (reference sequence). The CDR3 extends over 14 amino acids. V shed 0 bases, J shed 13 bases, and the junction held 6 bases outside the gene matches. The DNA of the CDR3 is TGTGCCAGCAGCTTAGCTGAGCGGGAGGGACGACAGTTCTTC. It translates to CASSLAEREGRQFF.

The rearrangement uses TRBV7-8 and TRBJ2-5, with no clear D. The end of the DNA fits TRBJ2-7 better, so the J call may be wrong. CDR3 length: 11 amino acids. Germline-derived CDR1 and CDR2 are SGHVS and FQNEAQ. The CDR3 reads CASSLTYEQYF. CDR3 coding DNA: TGTGCCAGCAGCTTAACTTACGAGCAGTACTTC.

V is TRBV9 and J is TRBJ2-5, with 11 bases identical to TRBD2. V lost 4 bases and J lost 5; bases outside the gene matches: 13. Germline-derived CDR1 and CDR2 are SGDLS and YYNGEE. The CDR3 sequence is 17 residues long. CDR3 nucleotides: TGTGCCAGCAGCACAGGACTAGCGGGTCCCATAGGGGAGACCCAGTACTTC. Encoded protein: CASSTGLAGPIGETQYF.

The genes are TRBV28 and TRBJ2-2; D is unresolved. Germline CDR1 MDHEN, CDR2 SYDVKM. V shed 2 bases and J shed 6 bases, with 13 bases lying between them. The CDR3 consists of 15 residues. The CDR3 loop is CASSLNPGWAGELFF. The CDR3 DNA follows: TGTGCCAGCAGTTTAAATCCAGGATGGGCCGGGGAGCTGTTTTTT.

CDR3 nucleotide sequence: TGTGCCAGCAGCTCCGGACAGGGAGGCGAGCAGTACTTC. Amino acids: CASSSGQGGEQYF. V is TRBV5-4 and J is TRBJ2-5, with 8 bases lining up with TRBD1. The J call may be incorrect, as the DNA end agrees better with TRBJ2-7. Germline V gene data show CDR1 as SGHNT and CDR2 as YYREEE (reference sequence). The CDR3 is made up of 13 amino acids.

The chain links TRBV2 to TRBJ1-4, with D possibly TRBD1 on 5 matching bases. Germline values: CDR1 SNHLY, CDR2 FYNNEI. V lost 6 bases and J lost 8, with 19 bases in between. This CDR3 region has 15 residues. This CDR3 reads CASRAQGYLYEKLFF. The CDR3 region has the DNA TGTGCCAGCAGAGCCCAGGGTTATTTATACGAAAAACTGTTTTTT.

The CDR3 DNA is TGTGCCACCAGCAGAGATGAGTGGTCAGGGGGTGGCTACACCTTC. As protein: CATSRDEWSGGGYTF. The chain links TRBV15 to TRBJ1-2; the match to TRBD1 covers 7 bases. With 0 bases clipped from V and 7 bases from J, the junction kept 8 bases outside the gene matches. Germline assignment: CDR1 LNHNV and CDR2 YYDKDF (reference sequence). The CDR3 totals 15 residues. The variable domain in full, with the rest retrieved from reference TRBV15 and TRBJ1-2, is DAMVIQNPRYQVTQFGKPVTLSCSQTLNHNVMYWYQQKSSQAPKLLFHYYDKDFNNEADTPDNFQSRRPNTSFCFLDIRSPGLGDTAMYLCATSRDEWSGGGYTFGSGTRLTVV.

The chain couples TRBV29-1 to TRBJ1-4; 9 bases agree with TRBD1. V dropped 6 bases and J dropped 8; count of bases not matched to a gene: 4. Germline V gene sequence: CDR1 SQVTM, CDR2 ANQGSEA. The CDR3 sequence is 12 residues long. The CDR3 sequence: CSVRDREEKLFF. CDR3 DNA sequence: TGCAGCGTCAGGGACAGGGAAGAAAAACTGTTTTTT. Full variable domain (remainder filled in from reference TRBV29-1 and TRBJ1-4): SAVISQKPSRDICQRGTSLTIQCQVDSQVTMMFWYRQQPGQSLTLIATANQGSEATYESGFVIDKFPISRPNLTFSTLTVSNMSPEDSSIYLCSVRDREEKLFFGSGTQLSVL.

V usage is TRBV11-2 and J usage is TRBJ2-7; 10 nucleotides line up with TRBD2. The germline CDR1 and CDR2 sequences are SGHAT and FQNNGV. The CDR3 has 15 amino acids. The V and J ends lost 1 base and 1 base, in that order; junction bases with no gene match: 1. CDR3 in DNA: TGTGCCAGCAGCTTAGTAGCGGGAGGTTCCTACGAGCAGTACTTC. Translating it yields CASSLVAGGSYEQYF.

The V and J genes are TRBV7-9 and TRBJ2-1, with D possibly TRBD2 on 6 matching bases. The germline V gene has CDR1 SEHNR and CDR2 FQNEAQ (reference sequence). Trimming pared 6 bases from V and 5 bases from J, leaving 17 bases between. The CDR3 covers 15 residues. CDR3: CASREGRVKDNEQFF. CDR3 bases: TGTGCCAGCAGGGAGGGACGGGTAAAGGACAATGAGCAGTTCTTC. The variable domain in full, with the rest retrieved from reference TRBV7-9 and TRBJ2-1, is DTGVSQNPRHKITKRGQNVTFRCDPISEHNRLYWYRQTLGQGPEFLTYFQNEAQLEKSRLLSDRFSAERPKGSFSTLEIQRTEQGDSAMYLCASREGRVKDNEQFFGPGTRLTVL.

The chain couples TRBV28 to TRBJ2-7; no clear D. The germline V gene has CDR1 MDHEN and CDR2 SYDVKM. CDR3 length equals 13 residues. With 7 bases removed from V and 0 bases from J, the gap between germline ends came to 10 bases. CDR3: CASISYSSYEQYF. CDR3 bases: TGTGCCAGCATTTCCTATAGCTCCTACGAGCAGTACTTC.

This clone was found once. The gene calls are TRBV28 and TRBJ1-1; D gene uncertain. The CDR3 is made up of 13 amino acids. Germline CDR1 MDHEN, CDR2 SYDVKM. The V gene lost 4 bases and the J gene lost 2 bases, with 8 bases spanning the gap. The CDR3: CASSSGLNTEAFF. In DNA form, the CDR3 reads TGTGCCAGCAGTTCTGGACTTAACACTGAAGCTTTCTTT. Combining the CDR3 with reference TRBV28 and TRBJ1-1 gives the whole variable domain DVKVTQSSRYLVKRTGEKVFLECVQDMDHENMFWYRQDPGLGLRLIYFSYDVKMKEKGDIPEGYSVSREKKERFSLILESASTNQTSMYLCASSSGLNTEAFFGQGTRLTVV.

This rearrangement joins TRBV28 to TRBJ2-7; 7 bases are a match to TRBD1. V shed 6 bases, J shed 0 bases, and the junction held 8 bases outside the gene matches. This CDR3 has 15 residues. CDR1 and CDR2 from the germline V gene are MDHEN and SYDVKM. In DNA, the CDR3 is TGTGCCAGCAGCTCCGGGACAGCTTCCTCCTACGAGCAGTACTTC. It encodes CASSSGTASSYEQYF. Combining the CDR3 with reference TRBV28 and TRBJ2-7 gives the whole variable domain DVKVTQSSRYLVKRTGEKVFLECVQDMDHENMFWYRQDPGLGLRLIYFSYDVKMKEKGDIPEGYSVSREKKERFSLILESASTNQTSMYLCASSSGTASSYEQYFGPGTRLTVT.

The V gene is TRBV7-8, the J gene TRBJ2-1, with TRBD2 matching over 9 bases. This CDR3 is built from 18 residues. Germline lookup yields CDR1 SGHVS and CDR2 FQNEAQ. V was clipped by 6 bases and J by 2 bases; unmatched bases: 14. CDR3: CASRGRLAGTSPYNEQFF. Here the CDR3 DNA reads TGTGCCAGCAGGGGACGGCTAGCGGGAACCAGTCCCTACAATGAGCAGTTCTTC.

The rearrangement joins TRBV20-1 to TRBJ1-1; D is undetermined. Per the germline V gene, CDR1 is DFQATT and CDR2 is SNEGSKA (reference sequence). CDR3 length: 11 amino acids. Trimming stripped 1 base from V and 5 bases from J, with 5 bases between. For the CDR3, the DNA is TGCAGTGCTAGAGCGCGGACTGAAGCTTTCTTT. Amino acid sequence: CSARARTEAFF.

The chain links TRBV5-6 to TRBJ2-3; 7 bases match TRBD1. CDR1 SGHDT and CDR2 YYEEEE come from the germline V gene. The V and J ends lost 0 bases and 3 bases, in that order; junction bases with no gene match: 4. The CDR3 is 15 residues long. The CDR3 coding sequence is TGTGCCAGCAGCTTGGTGGACAGGAAGACAGATACGCAGTATTTT. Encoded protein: CASSLVDRKTDTQYF. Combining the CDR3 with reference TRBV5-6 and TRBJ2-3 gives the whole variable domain DAGVTQSPTHLIKTRGQQVTLRCSPKSGHDTVSWYQQALGQGPQFIFQYYEEEERQRGNFPDRFSGHQFPNYSSELNVNALLLGDSALYLCASSLVDRKTDTQYFGPGTRLTVL.

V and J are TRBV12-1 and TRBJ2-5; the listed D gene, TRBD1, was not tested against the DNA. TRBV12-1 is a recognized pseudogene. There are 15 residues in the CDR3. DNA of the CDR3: TGTGCCAGCAGCTTTGGAGAGGACAGCCAAGAGACCCAGTACTTC. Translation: CASSFGEDSQETQYF.